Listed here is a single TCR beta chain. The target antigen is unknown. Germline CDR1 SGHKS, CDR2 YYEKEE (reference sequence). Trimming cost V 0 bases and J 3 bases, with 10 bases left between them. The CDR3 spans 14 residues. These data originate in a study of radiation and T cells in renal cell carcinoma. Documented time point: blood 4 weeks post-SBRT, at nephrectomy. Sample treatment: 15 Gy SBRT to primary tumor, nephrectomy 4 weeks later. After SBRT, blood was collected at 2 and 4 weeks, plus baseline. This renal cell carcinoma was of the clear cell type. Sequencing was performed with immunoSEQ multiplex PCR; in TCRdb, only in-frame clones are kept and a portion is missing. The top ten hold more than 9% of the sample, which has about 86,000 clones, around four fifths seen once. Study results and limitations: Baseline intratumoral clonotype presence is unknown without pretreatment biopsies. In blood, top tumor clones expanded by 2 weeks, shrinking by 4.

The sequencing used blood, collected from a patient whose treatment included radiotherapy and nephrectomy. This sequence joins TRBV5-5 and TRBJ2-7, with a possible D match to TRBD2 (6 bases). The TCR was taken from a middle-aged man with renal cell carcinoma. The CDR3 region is CASSLAAGSYEQYF. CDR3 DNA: TGTGCCAGCAGCTTGGCCGCGGGGAGCTACGAGCAGTACTTC.